The next 12 T cell receptor beta chains were all read from a single sample in a study of blood T cells in healthy people across ages (dated by TCRdb to the mid-2010s). The receptor library was made with 5' RACE. Sequencing used an Illumina HiSeq 2500. The second PCR ran for about 6 to 12 cycles and used a J-beta primer mix along with a sample-barcoded 5' primer. TCRdb reworked the public reads: Q25 trimming with fastp, MiXCR clone assembly, productive beta chains retained. Each entry is one CDR3 protein sequence, shown with its most common DNA and genes. This sample gives more than 800,000 distinct CDR3 sequences in total; less than 35% of them show up just once. The ten biggest clones cover approximately 15% of the sample. The sample was blood. The receptors here all came from an elderly woman in good health.

The chain uses TRBV19 and TRBJ2-3; 8 bases fit TRBD1. Germline trimming cut 7 bases from V and 4 bases from J; bases unmatched to any gene: 7. In germline, CDR1 is LNHDA, CDR2 SQIVND (reference sequence). The CDR3 runs to 14 residues. DNA of the CDR3: TGTGCCAGTATTCCCAGGGGGCGCCCAGATACGCAGTATTTT. This encodes CASIPRGRPDTQYF.

The V and J genes are TRBV28 and TRBJ1-6; no firm D call. CDR3 length: 16 amino acids. V was clipped by 7 bases and J by 0 bases, with 13 bases between them. Germline V CDR1 and CDR2: MDHEN, SYDVKM. The CDR3 protein is CASKSGKSSYNSPLHF. DNA of the CDR3: TGTGCCAGCAAGTCGGGTAAAAGCTCCTATAATTCACCCCTCCACTTT.

This clonotype was observed many times. This chain joins TRBV5-1 and TRBJ2-1, with a tentative D call TRBD2 (5 bases). The CDR3 is 14 residues long. The germline gives CDR1 SGHRS, CDR2 YFSETQ. With 4 bases removed from V and 6 bases from J, the gap between germline ends came to 14 bases. The CDR3 region has the DNA TGCGCCAGCAGCCTGGACGGGGTAGGCAATGAGCAGTTCTTC. Translation gives CASSLDGVGNEQFF.

This clonotype was recorded a few times. Being one base from a much bigger clone, this may be a read error. J is TRBJ2-5 and V is TRBV20-1; a possible D gene is TRBD1 (7 bases). The closer fit of TRBJ2-1 to the DNA end suggests the J call may be wrong. CDR1 DFQATT and CDR2 SNEGSKA come from the germline V gene (reference sequence). This CDR3 is built from 15 residues. The CDR3 protein is CSASRGAPYQETQFF. The DNA of the CDR3 is TGCAGTGCTAGCAGGGGGGCCCCGTACCAAGAGACCCAGTTCTTC.

The table lists this clonotype with many counts. This chain joins TRBV12-3 or TRBV12-4 and TRBJ2-1, with D possibly being TRBD2 (5 bases). CDR3 size: 13 residues. Deletions cut 6 bases from V and 10 bases from J, with 16 bases between. In DNA form, the CDR3 reads TGTGCCAGCAGGCCGACCGGGATTGAGGAGCAGTTCTTC. This codes for CASRPTGIEEQFF.

The gene calls are TRBV7-9 and TRBJ1-1; D is uncertain. V lost 1 base to trimming and J lost 4 bases, with 13 bases between them. The CDR3 loop spans 15 amino acids. Per the germline V gene, CDR1 is SEHNR and CDR2 is FQNEAQ (reference sequence). The CDR3 protein is CASSLGRAPGTEAFF. Here the CDR3 DNA reads TGTGCCAGCAGCTTAGGGCGCGCGCCAGGCACTGAAGCTTTCTTT.

As concerns this clonotype: This may come from a read error, since a much larger clone is one base off. The rearrangement links TRBV12-3 or TRBV12-4 to TRBJ2-5, with 8 bases that match TRBD2. V lost 2 bases to trimming and J lost 11 bases; unmatched junction nucleotides: 16. The CDR3 sequence is 16 residues long. CDR3 bases: TGTGCCAGCAGTTTACCGAAACGGGGGGGCGATGGTGAGCAGTACTTC. It yields the protein CASSLPKRGGDGEQYF.

The rearrangement uses TRBV7-2 and TRBJ2-2; D tentatively reads TRBD1 or TRBD2 (5 bases each). This CDR3 has 16 amino acids. CDR1 SGHTA and CDR2 FQGNSA come from the germline V gene. Between the trimmed V and J ends, which lost 6 bases and 3 bases, there was a span of 17 bases. For the CDR3, the DNA is TGTGCCAGCAGAGACCCAGGGATGGGGGACACCGGGGAGCTGTTTTTT. This encodes CASRDPGMGDTGELFF.

This clonotype was detected many times. The chain joins TRBV29-1 to TRBJ1-1; the D is unclear. This CDR3 region has 13 residues. From germline, CDR1 is SQVTM and CDR2 ANQGSEA. V was clipped by 4 bases and J by 1 base, with 10 bases between them. CDR3 loop: CSVVGQTNTEAFF. For the CDR3, the DNA is TGCAGCGTTGTAGGCCAGACGAACACTGAAGCTTTCTTT.

On this clonotype itself: A much larger clone is a single base away; this may be a read error. The chain links TRBV7-2 to TRBJ2-4; D not resolved. This CDR3 has 15 amino acids. Trimming stripped 4 bases from V and 0 bases from J, with 10 bases between. The germline CDR1 and CDR2 sequences are SGHTA and FQGNSA. Here the CDR3 DNA reads TGTGCCAGCAGCTACGGATGGGCAGCCAAAAACATTCAGTACTTC. Its protein is CASSYGWAAKNIQYF.

This clonotype occurred many times. V gene TRBV5-5 combines with J gene TRBJ1-2; maybe TRBD1 (5 bases). Trimming removed 5 bases at V and 4 bases at J, with 21 bases between. The CDR3 runs to 16 residues. CDR1 is SGHKS, CDR2 YYEKEE, per germline (reference sequence). DNA for the CDR3: TGTGCCAGCAGTCTAAGCTTGGGCCCAGGGACCTATGGCTACACCTTC. Translated: CASSLSLGPGTYGYTF. The whole variable domain, remainder taken from reference TRBV5-5 and TRBJ1-2, is DAGVTQSPTHLIKTRGQQVTLRCSPISGHKSVSWYQQVLGQGPQFIFQYYEKEERGRGNFPDRFSARQFPNYSSELNVNALLLGDSALYLCASSLSLGPGTYGYTFGSGTRLTVV.

The gene calls are TRBV21-1 and TRBJ2-1. TRBV21-1 is reported as a pseudogene. This CDR3 has 15 residues. This CDR3 reads CASSQDLSSYNEQFF. Written as DNA, the CDR3 is TGTGCCAGCAGCCAAGACTTGAGCTCCTACAATGAGCAGTTCTTC.